These T cell receptor beta chains were read from a single sample in a study of regulatory T cells in long-lasting Graves disease. Each CDR3 protein is one row after TCRdb ran MiXCR on the multiplex PCR reads. The data contain approximately 390,000 distinct CDR3 sequences, roughly 15% of them singletons. The sample was also linked to a second study, of T cells in Graves' hyperthyroidism and ophthalmopathy.

This specimen consisted of peripheral blood mononuclear cells (PBMCs), obtained at new diagnosis, from a patient treated with antithyroid drugs. Receptors originate from a woman between 18 and 29 years old with Graves disease. The CDR3 runs from the conserved cysteine through the conserved F or W. The D gene is left open where the match is weak. Clone size appears in some rows only: once, few, many, or a class for an expanded clone.

j_call cdr3_length clone_size v_call d_call cdr3_nt cdr3_aa
TRBJ2-5 13 . TRBV19 . TGTGCCAGTAGTATAGTCCCCGGGGAGACCCAGTACTTC CASSIVPGETQYF
TRBJ1-4 13 . TRBV5-5 . TGTGCCAGCAGCCGAAACAGGAATGAAAAACTGTTTTTT CASSRNRNEKLFF
TRBJ1-6 15 few TRBV4-1 . TGCGCCAGCAGCCCTAACCTGGTGGTGGATTCACCCCTCCACTTT CASSPNLVVDSPLHF
TRBJ2-7 13 . TRBV28 TRBD1 TGTGCCAGCAGCCAGGGGGATCGGTACGAGCAGTACTTC CASSQGDRYEQYF
TRBJ2-7 16 . TRBV20-1 TRBD1 TGCAGTGCTAGAGCCCAGGGACAGGCCGCCCTAGGGGAGCAGTACTTC CSARAQGQAALGEQYF
TRBJ2-1 13 few TRBV6-1 . TGTGCCAGCTTTGGGACGGACGACAATGAGCAGTTCTTC CASFGTDDNEQFF
TRBJ2-5 12 . TRBV10-1 . TGCGCCAGCAGTCACGGCGGGGAGACCCAGTACTTC CASSHGGETQYF
TRBJ2-1 16 many TRBV6-1 TRBD2 TGTGCCAGCAGACCTATCCTAGGGACGGGGGGGAATGAGCAGTTCTTC CASRPILGTGGNEQFF
TRBJ2-1 11 few TRBV20-1 . TGCAGTGCTAGGGTACGGGGTGAGCAGTTCTTC CSARVRGEQFF
TRBJ2-2 17 few TRBV13 TRBD1 TGTGCCAGCAGCCCCGGGCGACAGGGGCCGCGCACCGGGGAGCTGTTTTTT CASSPGRQGPRTGELFF
TRBJ2-1 18 once TRBV5-1 . TGCGCCAGCAGCTGGAGCTCAGGGGCTAGCGGATTCTACAATGAGCAGTTCTTC CASSWSSGASGFYNEQFF
TRBJ1-4 15 many TRBV5-1 . TGCGCCAGCAGCTTGGGGAGGACAACGGGGGAAAAACTGTTTTTT CASSLGRTTGEKLFF
TRBJ1-1 14 few TRBV11-2 . TGTGCCAGCAGCCTCTCTACTCGAAACACTGAAGCTTTCTTT CASSLSTRNTEAFF
TRBJ2-7 11 many TRBV2 . TGTGCCAGCAGGACCACCTACGAGCAGTACTTC CASRTTYEQYF
TRBJ1-1 11 many TRBV29-1 . TGCAGCGCCGGTACGTACCCTGAAGCTTTCTTT CSAGTYPEAFF
TRBJ2-1 11 many TRBV2 . TGTGCCACTTGGTCGGGCAATGAGCAGTTCTTC CATWSGNEQFF
TRBJ2-7 14 . TRBV30 . TGTGCCTGGAATCAGGGAGGCAGCTACTACGAGCAGTACTTC CAWNQGGSYYEQYF
TRBJ2-5 13 many TRBV12-3/TRBV12-4 . TGTGCCAGCAGTTTAGGGACGGATGAGACCCAGTACTTC CASSLGTDETQYF
TRBJ2-2 15 few TRBV28 . TGTGCCAGCAGTTTATTAGTGGACCCTGGCGGGGAGCTGTTTTTT CASSLLVDPGGELFF
TRBJ2-6 14 . TRBV6-2/TRBV6-3 TRBD2 TGTGCCAGCAGCGGGGGGGGTGGGGCCAACGTCCTGACTTTC CASSGGGGANVLTF
TRBJ1-1 14 few TRBV6-4 TRBD1 TGTGCCAGCAGTACCTCGACAGGGAGCACTGAAGCTTTCTTT CASSTSTGSTEAFF
TRBJ1-4 14 many TRBV5-1 . TGCGCCAGCAGCTTATGGCCGAGGGATGAAAAACTGTTTTTT CASSLWPRDEKLFF
TRBJ1-2 13 . TRBV14 TRBD1 TGTGCCAGCAGCCCGCGGACAGGTTCTGGCTACACCTTC CASSPRTGSGYTF
TRBJ1-2 16 few TRBV15 TRBD1 TGTGCCACCAGCAGAGATCCGGGACAGGGGATGAATGGCTACACCTTC CATSRDPGQGMNGYTF
TRBJ2-3 17 few TRBV10-3 . TGTGCCATCAGTGAGTCGAATTGGCGATCTAGCACAGATACGCAGTATTTT CAISESNWRSSTDTQYF
TRBJ2-1 15 . TRBV5-4 TRBD2 TGTGCCAGCAGCAAGCGGGGGGGCCACAGCAATGAGCAGTTCTTC CASSKRGGHSNEQFF
TRBJ1-1 14 many TRBV28 . TGTGCCAGCAGTTTAGAAATGTGGAACACTGAAGCTTTCTTT CASSLEMWNTEAFF
TRBJ2-2 14 few TRBV29-1 . TGCAGCGCCCGTAGCGAGGGGAACACCGGGGAGCTGTTTTTT CSARSEGNTGELFF
TRBJ1-4 13 many TRBV18 . TGTGCCAGCTCACGGGACAAACCTGAAAAACTGTTTTTT CASSRDKPEKLFF
TRBJ1-6 16 few TRBV6-1 . TGTGCCAGCAGTGAGTTCGACCCCGAAATTGGATCACCCCTCCACTTT CASSEFDPEIGSPLHF
TRBJ2-7 14 many TRBV28 TRBD1 TGTGCCAGCAGTTTACGGGGACAGGCCTACGAGCAGTACTTC CASSLRGQAYEQYF
TRBJ2-6 14 few TRBV19 TRBD1 TGTGCCAGCCAGACAGGGCTCGGGGCCAACGTCCTGACTTTC CASQTGLGANVLTF
TRBJ1-2 12 . TRBV19 . TGTGCCAGTTTTGGACAGCTCTATGGCTACACCTTC CASFGQLYGYTF
TRBJ2-7 14 many TRBV20-1 . TGCAGTGCTGGGGACGCGCCCAAACCCTACGAGCAGTACTTC CSAGDAPKPYEQYF
TRBJ1-1 14 few TRBV28 TRBD1 TGTGCCAGCAGTTCTGGACAGGGACGACCTGAAGCTTTCTTT CASSSGQGRPEAFF
TRBJ2-1 14 many TRBV20-1 TRBD2 TGCAGTGCCAGCGGACTAGCGGGATGGAATGAGCAGTTCTTC CSASGLAGWNEQFF
TRBJ2-7 14 many TRBV6-1 TRBD1 TGTGCCAGCAGCCTGGGACAGGGATACTACGAGCAGTACTTC CASSLGQGYYEQYF
TRBJ1-1 12 many TRBV12-3/TRBV12-4 TRBD1 TGTGCCAGCAGTTCAACAGGACAGGCAGCTTTCTTT CASSSTGQAAFF
TRBJ2-3 14 . TRBV9 . TGTGCCAGCAGCACTCAATCAGGTCCAGATACGCAGTATTTT CASSTQSGPDTQYF
TRBJ2-1 15 . TRBV14 TRBD1 TGTGCCAGCAGCTCAACAGGGGACGCGTACAATGAGCAGTTCTTC CASSSTGDAYNEQFF
TRBJ2-7 14 many TRBV3-1 TRBD2 TGTGCCAGCAGCCTCAGCGGGATCGGGCGGGAGCAGTACTTC CASSLSGIGREQYF
TRBJ2-7 11 many TRBV29-1 . TGCAGCGTTTCAGGACCGCACGAGCAGTACTTC CSVSGPHEQYF
TRBJ2-7 13 many TRBV30 . TGTGCCTGGAGTTCCCTACTAGTGGGCGAGCAGTACTTC CAWSSLLVGEQYF
TRBJ2-2 15 . TRBV9 . TGTGCCAGCAGCGTAGGGACTAAGAACACCGGGGAGCTGTTTTTT CASSVGTKNTGELFF
TRBJ1-2 14 many TRBV28 TRBD1 TGTGCCAGCAGACCGGGACAGCAAAGCTATGGCTACACCTTC CASRPGQQSYGYTF